A selection of T cell receptor beta chains follows, all from one sample in a study of identical twins. TCRdb called the 5' RACE reads again in MiXCR, with one record for every CDR3 protein. This table has fewer than 650,000 distinct CDR3 sequences, 9.5% to 10% appearing once. These same data were also listed under a study on yellow fever vaccine responses in identical twins.

The sequencing sample was made of PBMCs. The receptors come from a woman between 18 and 30 years old in good health. CDR3s include the opening cysteine and the closing phenylalanine or tryptophan. The order of the fields is clone size, CDR3 length, J gene, D gene, V gene, CDR3 DNA, CDR3 protein. D genes are given only for firm matches. Rows may omit the clone size; those that give it use once, few, many or a size class.

size: few
length: 19
J: TRBJ2-7
D: TRBD1
V: TRBV27
DNA: TGTGCCAGCAGCCCGTGGGCCGAAGACAGGGGGCGGTGGACCTACGAGCAGTACTTC
CDR3: CASSPWAEDRGRWTYEQYF

size: many
length: 11
J: TRBJ2-7
D: NA
V: TRBV20-1
DNA: TGCAGTGCTAGAGACCTCTGGGAGCAGTACTTC
CDR3: CSARDLWEQYF

size: few
length: 15
J: TRBJ1-6
D: NA
V: TRBV6-5
DNA: TGTGCCAGCAGTTACGAGGGGGGTGATAATTCACCCCTCCACTTT
CDR3: CASSYEGGDNSPLHF

size: many
length: 14
J: TRBJ2-7
D: NA
V: TRBV12-3/TRBV12-4
DNA: TGTGCCAGCAGTTTTCAGGGGACCTCCTACGAGCAGTACTTC
CDR3: CASSFQGTSYEQYF

size: few
length: 17
J: TRBJ2-2
D: NA
V: TRBV3-1
DNA: TGTGCCAGCAGCCATCCCTTAATAGGGGCCCACACCGGGGAGCTGTTTTTT
CDR3: CASSHPLIGAHTGELFF

size: few
length: 15
J: TRBJ2-2
D: NA
V: TRBV18
DNA: TGTGCCAGCTCACCTCGGCAGGTTAACACCGGGGAGCTGTTTTTT
CDR3: CASSPRQVNTGELFF

size: NA
length: 19
J: TRBJ2-7
D: TRBD2
V: TRBV6-5
DNA: TGTGCCAGCAGTTACTCGGCCGGGACTAGCGGGGCAAACCGCTACGAGCAGTACTTC
CDR3: CASSYSAGTSGANRYEQYF

size: NA
length: 15
J: TRBJ2-2
D: TRBD1
V: TRBV12-3/TRBV12-4
DNA: TGTGCCAGCAGCCCGAGGGGGACAGGCCGCGGGGAGCTGTTTTTT
CDR3: CASSPRGTGRGELFF

size: NA
length: 15
J: TRBJ2-1
D: TRBD2
V: TRBV12-5
DNA: TGTGCTAGTGGGCTAGCGGGAAAAGCATACAATGAGCAGTTCTTC
CDR3: CASGLAGKAYNEQFF

size: many
length: 15
J: TRBJ2-7
D: TRBD2
V: TRBV5-1
DNA: TGCGCCAGCAGTTTGGGACTAGCGGAATCCTACGAGCAGTACTTC
CDR3: CASSLGLAESYEQYF

size: many
length: 13
J: TRBJ2-7
D: NA
V: TRBV7-3
DNA: TGTGCCAGCAGCTTAAGGGCCTATGACGAGCAGTACTTC
CDR3: CASSLRAYDEQYF

size: NA
length: 14
J: TRBJ2-1
D: NA
V: TRBV2
DNA: TGTGCCAGCGGATTTGGCAGGGGAGGCGATGAGCAGTTCTTC
CDR3: CASGFGRGGDEQFF

size: few
length: 17
J: TRBJ2-3
D: NA
V: TRBV27
DNA: TGTGCCAGCAGTATACAGGGTTTCGGCCTCACCACAGATACGCAGTATTTT
CDR3: CASSIQGFGLTTDTQYF

size: few
length: 18
J: TRBJ2-5
D: TRBD1
V: TRBV7-7
DNA: TGTGCTAGCAGCCCCAGGGGCGGGGACAGGGGGCCCCAAGAGACCCAGTACTTC
CDR3: CASSPRGGDRGPQETQYF

size: many
length: 16
J: TRBJ2-7
D: TRBD2
V: TRBV20-1
DNA: TGCAGTGCTAGGGCGACGGGCCCGGGAGGGGTCAGCGAGCAGTACTTC
CDR3: CSARATGPGGVSEQYF

size: few
length: 14
J: TRBJ1-1
D: NA
V: TRBV20-1
DNA: TGCAGTGCCCCAACCCCAGGGGAGGTCACTGAAGCTTTCTTT
CDR3: CSAPTPGEVTEAFF

size: few
length: 14
J: TRBJ2-7
D: NA
V: TRBV7-2
DNA: TGTGCCAGCAACCTCCACCGGATGTCCGACGAGCAGTACTTC
CDR3: CASNLHRMSDEQYF

size: many
length: 13
J: TRBJ2-1
D: TRBD1
V: TRBV5-1
DNA: TGCGCCAGCTACGTCACAGGGGGTAATGAGCAGTTCTTC
CDR3: CASYVTGGNEQFF

size: few
length: 13
J: TRBJ2-7
D: NA
V: TRBV5-6
DNA: TGTGCCAGCAGCCCCATCCGCTCCTACGAGCAGTACTTC
CDR3: CASSPIRSYEQYF

size: few
length: 14
J: TRBJ2-7
D: NA
V: TRBV21-1
DNA: TGTGCCAGCAGTTCCGGGAGAGGTTCCTACGAGCAGTACTTC
CDR3: CASSSGRGSYEQYF